This TCR beta chain was obtained from a study of shared clonotypes between healthy human individuals. Sorted-subset replicate PCR reactions were performed with approximately 200 ng DNA, corresponding to roughly 30,000 T cell genomes. Libraries were prepared by immunoSEQ multiplex PCR; TCRdb keeps only in-frame clonotypes and omits some of them. The repertoire holds roughly 2 million clones, 90% to 97% seen once, with over 0.1% in the top ten. Germline V gene lookup returns CDR1 SNHLY and CDR2 FYNNEI. This CDR3 spans 17 amino acids. The V and J ends lost 1 base and 4 bases, in that order; junction bases with no gene match: 11. The authors divided CD4+ cells into CD45RA+ naive and CD45RA-negative memory subsets.

This clonotype was obtained from a man aged 18 to 29 in good health. Sequencing was carried out using naive CD4+ T cells sorted from blood. Subset indicated: CD45RA+ positively selected. This chain joins TRBV2 and TRBJ2-5; 8 positions agree with TRBD2. CDR3 DNA sequence: TGTGCCAGCAGTGAAGTTGCGGGAGCTCGGGGGGGAGAGACCCAGTACTTC. Encoded protein: CASSEVAGARGGETQYF.